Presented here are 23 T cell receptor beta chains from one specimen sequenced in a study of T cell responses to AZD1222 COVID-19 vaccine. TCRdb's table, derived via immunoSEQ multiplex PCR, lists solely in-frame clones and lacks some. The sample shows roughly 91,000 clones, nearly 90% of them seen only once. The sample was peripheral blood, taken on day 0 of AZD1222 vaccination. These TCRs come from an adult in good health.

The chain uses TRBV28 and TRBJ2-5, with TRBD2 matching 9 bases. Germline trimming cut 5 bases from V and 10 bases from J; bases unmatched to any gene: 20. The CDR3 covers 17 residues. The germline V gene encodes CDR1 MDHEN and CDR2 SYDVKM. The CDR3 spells CASSPKTRLAVQEGQYF. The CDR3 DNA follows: TGTGCCAGCAGTCCCAAAACCCGACTAGCGGTACAAGAGGGCCAGTACTTC.

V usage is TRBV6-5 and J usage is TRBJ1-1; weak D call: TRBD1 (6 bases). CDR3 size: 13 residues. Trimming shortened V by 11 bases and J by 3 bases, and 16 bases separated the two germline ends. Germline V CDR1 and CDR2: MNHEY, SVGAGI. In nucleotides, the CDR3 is TGTGCCTTGGGGGGGGCGAGGGACACTGAAGCTTTCTTT. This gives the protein CALGGARDTEAFF.

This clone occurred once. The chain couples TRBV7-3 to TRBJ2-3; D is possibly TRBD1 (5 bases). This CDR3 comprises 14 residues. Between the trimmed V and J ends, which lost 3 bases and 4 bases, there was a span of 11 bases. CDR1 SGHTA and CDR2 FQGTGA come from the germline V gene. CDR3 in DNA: TGTGCCAGCAGCTTGGGGCAGGGCGCAGATACGCAGTATTTT. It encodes CASSLGQGADTQYF.

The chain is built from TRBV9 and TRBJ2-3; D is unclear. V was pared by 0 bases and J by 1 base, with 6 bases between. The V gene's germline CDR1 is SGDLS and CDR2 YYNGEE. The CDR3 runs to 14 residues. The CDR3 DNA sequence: TGTGCCAGCAGCGTAGAGGACCGCACAGATACGCAGTATTTT. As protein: CASSVEDRTDTQYF.

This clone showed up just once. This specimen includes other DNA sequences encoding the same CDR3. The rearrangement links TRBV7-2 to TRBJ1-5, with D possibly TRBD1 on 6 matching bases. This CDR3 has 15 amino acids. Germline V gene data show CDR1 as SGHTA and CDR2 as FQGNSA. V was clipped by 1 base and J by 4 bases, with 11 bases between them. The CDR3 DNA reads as TGTGCCAGCAGCTTAGATTCAGGGGCAAATCAGCCCCAGCATTTT. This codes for CASSLDSGANQPQHF.

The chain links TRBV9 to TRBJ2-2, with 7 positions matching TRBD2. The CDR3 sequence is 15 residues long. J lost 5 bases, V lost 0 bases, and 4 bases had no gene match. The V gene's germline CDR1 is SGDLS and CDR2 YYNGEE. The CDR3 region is CASSVAGGATGELFF. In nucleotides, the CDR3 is TGTGCCAGCAGCGTAGCGGGAGGCGCGACCGGGGAGCTGTTTTTT.

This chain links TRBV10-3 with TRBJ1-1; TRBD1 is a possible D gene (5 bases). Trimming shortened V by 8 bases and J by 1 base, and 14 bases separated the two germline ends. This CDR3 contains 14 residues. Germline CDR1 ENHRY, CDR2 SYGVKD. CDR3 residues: CAISLGTGNTEAFF. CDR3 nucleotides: TGTGCCATCTCGTTGGGGACGGGGAACACTGAAGCTTTCTTT.

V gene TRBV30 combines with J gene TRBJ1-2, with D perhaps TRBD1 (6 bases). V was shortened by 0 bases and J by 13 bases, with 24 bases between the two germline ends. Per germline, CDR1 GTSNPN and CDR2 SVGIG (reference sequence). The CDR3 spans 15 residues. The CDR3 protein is CAWSVHLGAAAPATF. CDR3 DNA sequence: TGTGCCTGGAGTGTACATCTGGGGGCGGCCGCTCCAGCCACCTTC. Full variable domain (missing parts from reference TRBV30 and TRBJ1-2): SQTIHQWPATLVQPVGSPLSLECTVEGTSNPNLYWYRQAAGRGLQLLFYSVGIGQISSEVPQNLSASRPQDRQFILSSKKLLLSDSGFYLCAWSVHLGAAAPATFGSGTRLTVV.

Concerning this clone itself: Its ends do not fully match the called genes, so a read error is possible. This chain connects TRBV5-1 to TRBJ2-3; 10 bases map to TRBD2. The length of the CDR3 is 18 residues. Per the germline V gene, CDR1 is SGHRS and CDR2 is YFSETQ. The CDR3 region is CASSLGLSAGGTADTQYF. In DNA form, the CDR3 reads TGTGCCAGCAGCTTGGGACTTTCAGCGGGAGGGACTGCAGATACGCAGTATTTT.

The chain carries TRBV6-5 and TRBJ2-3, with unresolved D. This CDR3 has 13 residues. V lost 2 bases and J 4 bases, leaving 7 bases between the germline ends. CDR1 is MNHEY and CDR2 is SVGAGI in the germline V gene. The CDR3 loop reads CASSYITPDTQYF. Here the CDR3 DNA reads TGTGCCAGCAGTTACATCACCCCAGATACGCAGTATTTT.

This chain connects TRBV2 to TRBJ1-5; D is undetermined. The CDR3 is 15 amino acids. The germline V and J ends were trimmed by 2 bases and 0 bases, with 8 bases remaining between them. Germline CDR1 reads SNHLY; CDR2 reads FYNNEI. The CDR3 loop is CASSELGYSNQPQHF. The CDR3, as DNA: TGTGCCAGCAGTGAACTCGGGTATAGCAATCAGCCCCAGCATTTT.

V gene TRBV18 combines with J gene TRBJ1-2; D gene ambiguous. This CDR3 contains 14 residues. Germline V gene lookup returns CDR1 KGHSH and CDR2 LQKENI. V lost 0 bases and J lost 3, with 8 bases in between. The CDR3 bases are TGTGCCAGCTCACCACCGACGTCCGACTATGGCTACACCTTC. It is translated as CASSPPTSDYGYTF.

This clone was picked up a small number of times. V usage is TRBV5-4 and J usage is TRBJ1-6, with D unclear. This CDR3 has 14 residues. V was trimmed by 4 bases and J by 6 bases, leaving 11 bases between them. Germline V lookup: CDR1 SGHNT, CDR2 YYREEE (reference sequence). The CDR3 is CASSPGPFNSPLHF. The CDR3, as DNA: TGTGCCAGCAGCCCTGGGCCCTTTAATTCACCCCTCCACTTT.

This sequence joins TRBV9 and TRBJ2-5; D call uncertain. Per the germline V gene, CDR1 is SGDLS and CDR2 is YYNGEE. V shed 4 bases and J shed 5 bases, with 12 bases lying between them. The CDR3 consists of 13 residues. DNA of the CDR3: TGTGCCAGCAGCCCCCGCCCAAGGGAGACCCAGTACTTC. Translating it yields CASSPRPRETQYF.

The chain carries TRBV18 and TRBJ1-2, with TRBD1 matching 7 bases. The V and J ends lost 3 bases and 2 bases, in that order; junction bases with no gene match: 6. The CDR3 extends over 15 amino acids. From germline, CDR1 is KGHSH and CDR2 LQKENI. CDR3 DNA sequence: TGTGCCAGCTCACCCACGACAGGGAAAAACTATGGCTACACCTTC. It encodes CASSPTTGKNYGYTF.

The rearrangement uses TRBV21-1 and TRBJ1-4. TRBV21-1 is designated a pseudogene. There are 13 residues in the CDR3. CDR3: CASSSPRRRKLFF. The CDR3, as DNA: TGTGCCAGCAGCAGCCCCCGGAGGAGGAAACTGTTTTTT.

The CDR3 nucleotides are TGTGCCAGCTCACCGGGGCACAAGGAGACCCAGTACTTC. As protein: CASSPGHKETQYF. The genes are TRBV18 and TRBJ2-5; D is possibly TRBD1 (5 bases). The germline V gene encodes CDR1 KGHSH and CDR2 LQKENI. The ends were cut back, 3 bases at V and 5 bases at J, with 10 bases in the middle. The length of the CDR3 is 13 residues.

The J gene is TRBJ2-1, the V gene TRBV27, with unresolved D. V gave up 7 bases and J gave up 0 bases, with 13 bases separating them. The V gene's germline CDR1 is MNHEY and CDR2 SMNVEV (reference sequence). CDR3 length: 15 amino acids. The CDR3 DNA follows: TGTGCCAGCAAGGTCGGCACGAGCTCCTACAATGAGCAGTTCTTC. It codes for CASKVGTSSYNEQFF.

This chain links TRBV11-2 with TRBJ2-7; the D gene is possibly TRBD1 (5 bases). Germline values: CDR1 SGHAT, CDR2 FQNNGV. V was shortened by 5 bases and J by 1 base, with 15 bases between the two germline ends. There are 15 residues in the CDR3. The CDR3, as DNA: TGTGCCAGCAGCCCCGACAGCCGATTATCCTACGAGCAGTACTTC. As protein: CASSPDSRLSYEQYF. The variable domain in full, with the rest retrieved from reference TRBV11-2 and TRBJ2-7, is EAGVAQSPRYKIIEKRQSVAFWCNPISGHATLYWYQQILGQGPKLLIQFQNNGVVDDSQLPKDRFSAERLKGVDSTLKIQPAKLEDSAVYLCASSPDSRLSYEQYFGPGTRLTVT.

The CDR3 DNA is TGTGCCAGCTCACCCCCCAGGCGAGGGAACAATGAGCAGTTCTTC. It specifies CASSPPRRGNNEQFF. The chain uses TRBV18 and TRBJ2-1; tentatively, D is TRBD2 (5 bases). The CDR3 is made up of 15 amino acids. CDR1 is KGHSH and CDR2 is LQKENI in the germline V gene. Trimming removed 3 bases from V and 5 bases from J, with 14 bases in between. Full variable domain (rest looked up from reference TRBV18 and TRBJ2-1): NAGVMQNPRHLVRRRGQEARLRCSPMKGHSHVYWYRQLPEEGLKFMVYLQKENIIDESGMPKERFSAEFPKEGPSILRIQQVVRGDSAAYFCASSPPRRGNNEQFFGPGTRLTVL.

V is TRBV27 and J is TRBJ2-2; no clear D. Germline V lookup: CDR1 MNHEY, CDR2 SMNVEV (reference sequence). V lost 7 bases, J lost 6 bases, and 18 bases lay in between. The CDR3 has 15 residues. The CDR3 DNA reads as TGTGCCAGCATGTCCCAGAGCGTATGGGCCGGGGAGCTGTTTTTT. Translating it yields CASMSQSVWAGELFF.

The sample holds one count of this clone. The chain's CDR3 is CARGTDNTGELFF. The CDR3 DNA follows: TGTGCCAGGGGGACCGATAACACCGGGGAGCTGTTTTTT. The chain is built from TRBV2 and TRBJ2-2, with D perhaps assigned TRBD1 or TRBD2 (5 bases each). CDR1 SNHLY and CDR2 FYNNEI come from the germline V gene. This CDR3 is 13 amino acids long. Trimming took 9 bases from V and 2 from J, leaving 10 bases between them.

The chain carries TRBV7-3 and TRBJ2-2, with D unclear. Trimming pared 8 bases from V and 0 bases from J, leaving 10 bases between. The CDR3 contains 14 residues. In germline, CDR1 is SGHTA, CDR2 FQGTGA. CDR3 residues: CASGDRPNTGELFF. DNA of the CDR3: TGTGCCAGCGGTGACCGGCCGAACACCGGGGAGCTGTTTTTT.